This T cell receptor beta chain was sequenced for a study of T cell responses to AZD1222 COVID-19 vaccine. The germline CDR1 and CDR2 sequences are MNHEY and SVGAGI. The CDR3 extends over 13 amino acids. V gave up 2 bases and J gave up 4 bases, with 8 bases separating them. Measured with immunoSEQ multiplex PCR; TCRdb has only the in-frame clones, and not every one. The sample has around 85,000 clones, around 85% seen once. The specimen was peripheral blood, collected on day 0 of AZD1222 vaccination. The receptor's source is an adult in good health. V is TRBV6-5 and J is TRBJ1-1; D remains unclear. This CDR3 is CASSYTRGTEAFF. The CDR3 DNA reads TGTGCCAGCAGTTACACACGAGGCACTGAAGCTTTCTTT.